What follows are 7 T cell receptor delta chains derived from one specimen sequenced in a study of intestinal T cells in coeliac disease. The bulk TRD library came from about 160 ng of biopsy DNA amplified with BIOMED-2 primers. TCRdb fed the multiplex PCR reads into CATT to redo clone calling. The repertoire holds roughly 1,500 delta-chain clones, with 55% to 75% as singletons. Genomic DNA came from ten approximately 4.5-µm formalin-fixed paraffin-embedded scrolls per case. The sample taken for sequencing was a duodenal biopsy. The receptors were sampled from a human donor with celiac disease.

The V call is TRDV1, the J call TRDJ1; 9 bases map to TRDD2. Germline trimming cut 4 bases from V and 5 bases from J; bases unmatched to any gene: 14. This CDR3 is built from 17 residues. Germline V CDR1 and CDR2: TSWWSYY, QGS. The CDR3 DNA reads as TGTGCTCTTGGGGCACGGGCCTTCCTACGTTTGGGGGATAAACTCATCTTT. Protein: CALGARAFLRLGDKLIF.

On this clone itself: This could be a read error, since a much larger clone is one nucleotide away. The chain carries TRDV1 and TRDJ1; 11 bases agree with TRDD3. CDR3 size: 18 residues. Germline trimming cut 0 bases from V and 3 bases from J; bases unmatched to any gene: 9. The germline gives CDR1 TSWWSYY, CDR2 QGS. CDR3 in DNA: TGTGCTCTTGGGGAACTTCCGAACCCTGGGGGATACCCCGATAAACTCATCTTT. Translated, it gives CALGELPNPGGYPDKLIF.

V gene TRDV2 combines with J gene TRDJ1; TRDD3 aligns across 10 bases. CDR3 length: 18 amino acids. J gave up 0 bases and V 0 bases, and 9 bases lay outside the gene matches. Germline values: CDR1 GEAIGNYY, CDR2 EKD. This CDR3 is CACDTLGDTSWDTDKLIF. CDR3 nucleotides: TGTGCCTGTGACACCTTGGGGGATACCTCCTGGGACACCGATAAACTCATCTTT.

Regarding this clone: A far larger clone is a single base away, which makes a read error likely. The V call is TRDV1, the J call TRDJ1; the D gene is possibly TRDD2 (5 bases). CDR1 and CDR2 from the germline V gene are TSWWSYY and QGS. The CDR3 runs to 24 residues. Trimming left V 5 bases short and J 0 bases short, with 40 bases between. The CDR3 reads CALGSRVPRTLWVASLLYTDKLIF. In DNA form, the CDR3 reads TGTGCTCTTGGGTCCCGAGTTCCCCGGACCTTATGGGTGGCCTCCCTACTTTACACCGATAAACTCATCTTT.

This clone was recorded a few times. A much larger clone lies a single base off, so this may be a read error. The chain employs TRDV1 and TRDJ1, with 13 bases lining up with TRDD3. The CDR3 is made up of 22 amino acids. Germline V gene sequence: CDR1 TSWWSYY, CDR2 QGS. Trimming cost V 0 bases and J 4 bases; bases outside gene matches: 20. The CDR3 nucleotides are TGTGCTCTTGGGGAACTTCCTACTCGGGGTGACTGGGGGATACGGCACGTCGATAAACTCATCTTT. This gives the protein CALGELPTRGDWGIRHVDKLIF.

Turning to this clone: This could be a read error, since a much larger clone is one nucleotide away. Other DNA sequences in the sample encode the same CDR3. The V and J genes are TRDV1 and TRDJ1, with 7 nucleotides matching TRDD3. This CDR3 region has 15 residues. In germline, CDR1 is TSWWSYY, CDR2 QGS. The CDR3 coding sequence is TGTGCTCTGGGGGATGGGTATTCGTCCGCCGATAAACTCATCTTT. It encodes CALGDGYSSADKLIF.

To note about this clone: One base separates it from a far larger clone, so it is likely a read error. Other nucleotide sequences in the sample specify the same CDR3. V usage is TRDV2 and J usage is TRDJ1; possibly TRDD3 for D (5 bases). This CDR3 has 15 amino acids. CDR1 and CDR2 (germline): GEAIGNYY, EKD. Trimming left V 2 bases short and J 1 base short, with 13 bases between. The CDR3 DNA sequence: TGTGCCTGTGACAGGCTTGGGGTCACCACCGATAAACTCATCTTT. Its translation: CACDRLGVTTDKLIF.